This T cell receptor (beta chain) was sequenced in a study of blood T cell repertoires in COVID-19. Method: immunoSEQ multiplex PCR; TCRdb's copy keeps in-frame clones and lacks some. The sample lists about 230,000 clones; approximately 90% were seen once. The V and J ends lost 6 bases and 5 bases respectively, with 18 bases between them. The CDR3 is made up of 15 amino acids. In germline, CDR1 is KGHDR, CDR2 SFDVKD. The sample taken for sequencing was peripheral blood. The sequence was obtained from a man in his fifties with COVID-19, enrolled during active disease. This sequence joins TRBV24-1 and TRBJ1-1, with D maybe TRBD1 (6 bases). The CDR3 is CATSNAPPGETEAFF. The CDR3 DNA reads TGTGCCACCAGTAACGCCCCTCCAGGGGAAACTGAAGCTTTCTTT.